The rows below give T cell receptor beta chains drawn from one sample of a study of regulatory T cells in long-lasting Graves disease. One entry per CDR3 protein, called by TCRdb with MiXCR from the multiplex PCR reads. The table shows some 230,000 distinct CDR3 sequences, with roughly 18% occurring only once. This material consisted of peripheral blood mononuclear cells (PBMCs), taken at new diagnosis, from a patient treated with antithyroid drugs. The source is a female donor with Graves disease. The CDR3 runs from the conserved cysteine through the conserved F or W. The D gene is left open where the match is weak. Rows give clone size only sometimes, using once, few, many, or a class for an expanded clone.

J gene | D gene | V gene | clone size | CDR3 protein | CDR3 DNA
TRBJ1-1 | NA | TRBV2 | many | CASRQGVAEAFF | TGTGCCAGCAGGCAAGGGGTGGCTGAAGCTTTCTTT
TRBJ1-6 | NA | TRBV28 | NA | CASSPPPGRGSPLHF | TGTGCCAGCAGTCCCCCGCCGGGCCGAGGTTCACCCCTCCACTTT
TRBJ2-7 | TRBD2 | TRBV5-1 | NA | CASSLEGLAGGQYEQYF | TGCGCCAGCAGCTTGGAGGGACTAGCGGGAGGGCAGTACGAGCAGTACTTC
TRBJ2-7 | NA | TRBV7-2 | many | CASSPRVEQYF | TGTGCCAGCAGCCCCCGCGTCGAGCAGTACTTC
TRBJ2-7 | TRBD2 | TRBV11-1 | many | CASSSPGLNYEQYF | TGTGCCAGCAGCTCCCCGGGACTAAACTACGAGCAGTACTTC
TRBJ1-1 | NA | TRBV7-2 | NA | CASSPRGWSTEAFF | TGTGCCAGCAGCCCACGAGGGTGGAGCACTGAAGCTTTCTTT
TRBJ2-7 | TRBD1 | TRBV19 | many | CASSGRGPPDEQYF | TGTGCCAGTAGTGGCAGGGGGCCCCCCGACGAGCAGTACTTC
TRBJ2-7 | NA | TRBV27 | NA | CASSLVGKREQYF | TGTGCCAGCAGTTTAGTGGGCAAGCGCGAGCAGTACTTC
TRBJ2-7 | TRBD1 | TRBV7-2 | few | CASSTDRASSYEQYF | TGTGCCAGCAGCACGGACAGGGCGAGCTCCTACGAGCAGTACTTC
TRBJ2-3 | TRBD2 | TRBV5-1 | many | CASSMRPGLGTDTQYF | TGTGCCAGCAGCATGCGGCCGGGACTAGGTACCGATACGCAGTATTTT
TRBJ1-1 | NA | TRBV7-2 | NA | CASSLPMDPLGTEAFF | TGTGCCAGCAGCTTACCAATGGACCCCCTGGGAACTGAAGCTTTCTTT
TRBJ2-7 | TRBD1 | TRBV2 | NA | CASGGTGAYEQYF | TGTGCCAGCGGGGGGACAGGCGCCTACGAGCAGTACTTC
TRBJ1-3 | TRBD1 | TRBV7-9 | few | CASSRTGNTIYF | TGTGCCAGCAGCCGGACAGGGAACACCATATATTTT
TRBJ2-1 | TRBD2 | TRBV19 | many | CASSTGTRSNEQFF | TGTGCCAGTAGTACCGGGACTAGGTCCAATGAGCAGTTCTTC
TRBJ2-2 | NA | TRBV6-1 | few | CASSPTGQKLFF | TGTGCCAGCAGTCCCACAGGGCAGAAGCTGTTTTTT
TRBJ1-4 | NA | TRBV5-1 | many | CASSLYTPNEKLFF | TGCGCCAGCAGCTTGTACACTCCTAATGAAAAACTGTTTTTT
TRBJ1-4 | TRBD1 | TRBV7-8 | NA | CASSKRDRSKGGTNEKLFF | TGTGCCAGCAGCAAGCGGGACAGATCAAAAGGAGGAACTAATGAAAAACTGTTTTTT
TRBJ2-6 | NA | TRBV10-2 | many | CASRITGANVLTF | TGCGCCAGCAGGATAACTGGGGCCAACGTCCTGACTTTC
TRBJ2-3 | TRBD2 | TRBV11-3 | NA | CASSLEREPTDTQYF | TGTGCCAGCAGCTTAGAGCGGGAGCCCACAGATACGCAGTATTTT
TRBJ2-3 | NA | TRBV27 | many | CASRFKGWGTDTQYF | TGTGCCAGCCGATTTAAGGGGTGGGGCACAGATACGCAGTATTTT
TRBJ2-1 | TRBD1 | TRBV29-1 | NA | CSVEGQQGTEQFF | TGCAGCGTTGAGGGCCAACAGGGGACTGAGCAGTTCTTC
TRBJ2-5 | TRBD2 | TRBV10-3 | NA | CAISEDRMGLAGGFGETQYF | TGTGCCATCAGTGAGGACAGAATGGGACTAGCGGGAGGGTTCGGAGAGACCCAGTACTTC
TRBJ2-5 | TRBD2 | TRBV7-2 | many | CASSLSSGRAQWQETQYF | TGTGCCAGCAGCTTAAGTAGCGGGAGGGCTCAGTGGCAAGAGACCCAGTACTTC
TRBJ1-6 | TRBD1 | TRBV12-3/TRBV12-4 | many | CASRRGQGFSYNSPLHF | TGTGCCAGCCGACGGGGACAGGGATTCTCCTATAATTCACCCCTCCACTTT
TRBJ1-6 | NA | TRBV12-3/TRBV12-4 | many | CASSLERGRPNSPLHF | TGTGCCAGCAGTTTAGAAAGGGGTAGGCCCAACTCACCCCTCCACTTT
TRBJ2-2 | NA | TRBV19 | many | CASSYPNTGELFF | TGTGCCAGTAGCTACCCGAACACCGGGGAGCTGTTTTTT
TRBJ1-1 | NA | TRBV7-9 | few | CASSWTGTDTEAFF | TGTGCCAGCAGCTGGACGGGGACGGACACTGAAGCTTTCTTT
TRBJ2-5 | NA | TRBV6-1 | NA | CASRSGPGGTQYF | TGTGCCAGCAGGAGCGGGCCAGGGGGGACCCAGTACTTC
TRBJ1-6 | NA | TRBV2 | many | CASRQNSPLHF | TGTGCCAGCAGACAGAATTCACCCCTCCACTTT
TRBJ2-4 | NA | TRBV24-1 | many | CATSDPTRAKNIQYF | TGTGCCACCAGTGACCCCACACGAGCCAAAAACATTCAGTACTTC
TRBJ1-1 | TRBD1 | TRBV28 | NA | CASSPDRGAFF | TGTGCCAGCAGTCCCGACAGGGGAGCTTTCTTT
TRBJ2-1 | TRBD2 | TRBV25-1 | many | CASSEWLTSGSHNEQFF | TGTGCCAGCAGTGAATGGTTGACTAGCGGGAGCCACAATGAGCAGTTCTTC
TRBJ1-2 | NA | TRBV20-1 | many | CSASGGVNYGYTF | TGCAGTGCTAGTGGGGGCGTTAACTATGGCTACACCTTC
TRBJ1-2 | TRBD1 | TRBV12-3/TRBV12-4 | many | CASRRDRTYGYTF | TGTGCCAGCAGAAGGGACAGGACTTATGGCTACACCTTC
TRBJ2-7 | NA | TRBV9 | few | CASSHGSFSYEQYF | TGTGCCAGCAGCCATGGGTCATTCTCCTACGAGCAGTACTTC
TRBJ2-6 | TRBD2 | TRBV27 | many | CASSNFLLAGGMSGANVLTF | TGTGCCAGCAGTAACTTCCTCTTAGCGGGAGGAATGTCTGGGGCCAACGTCCTGACTTTC
TRBJ2-5 | NA | TRBV24-1 | NA | CATSESGRLQETQYF | TGTGCCACCAGTGAGTCGGGACGGCTACAAGAGACCCAGTACTTC
TRBJ2-7 | TRBD1 | TRBV5-1 | many | CASSPGQGPISYEQYF | TGCGCCAGCAGCCCAGGACAGGGCCCCATCTCCTACGAGCAGTACTTC
TRBJ2-7 | TRBD2 | TRBV24-1 | many | CATAWFGTSSTYEQYF | TGTGCCACCGCCTGGTTTGGGACTAGCTCTACCTACGAGCAGTACTTC
TRBJ2-5 | NA | TRBV11-2 | many | CASSRETQYF | TGTGCCAGCAGCAGAGAGACCCAGTACTTC
TRBJ2-3 | TRBD1 | TRBV6-2/TRBV6-3 | many | CASCRDLTGGPSTDTQYF | TGTGCCAGCTGTCGGGATCTAACAGGGGGGCCCAGCACAGATACGCAGTATTTT
TRBJ1-5 | NA | TRBV15 | NA | CATSRDRGRGNQPQHF | TGTGCCACCAGCAGAGATCGGGGGAGAGGCAATCAGCCCCAGCATTTT